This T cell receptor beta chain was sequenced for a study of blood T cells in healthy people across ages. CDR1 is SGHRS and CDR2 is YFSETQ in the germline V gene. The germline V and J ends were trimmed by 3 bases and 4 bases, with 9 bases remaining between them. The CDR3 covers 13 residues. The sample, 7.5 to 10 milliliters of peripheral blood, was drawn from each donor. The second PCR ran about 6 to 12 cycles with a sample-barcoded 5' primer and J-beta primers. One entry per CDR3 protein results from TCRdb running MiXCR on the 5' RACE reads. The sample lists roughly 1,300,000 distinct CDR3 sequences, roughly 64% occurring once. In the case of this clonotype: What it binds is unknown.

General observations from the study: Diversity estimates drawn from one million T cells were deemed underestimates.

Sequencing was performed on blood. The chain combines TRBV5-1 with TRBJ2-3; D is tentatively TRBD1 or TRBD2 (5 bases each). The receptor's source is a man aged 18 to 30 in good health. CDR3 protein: CASSSPGPDTQYF. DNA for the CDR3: TGCGCCAGCAGCTCCCCGGGACCAGATACGCAGTATTTT.